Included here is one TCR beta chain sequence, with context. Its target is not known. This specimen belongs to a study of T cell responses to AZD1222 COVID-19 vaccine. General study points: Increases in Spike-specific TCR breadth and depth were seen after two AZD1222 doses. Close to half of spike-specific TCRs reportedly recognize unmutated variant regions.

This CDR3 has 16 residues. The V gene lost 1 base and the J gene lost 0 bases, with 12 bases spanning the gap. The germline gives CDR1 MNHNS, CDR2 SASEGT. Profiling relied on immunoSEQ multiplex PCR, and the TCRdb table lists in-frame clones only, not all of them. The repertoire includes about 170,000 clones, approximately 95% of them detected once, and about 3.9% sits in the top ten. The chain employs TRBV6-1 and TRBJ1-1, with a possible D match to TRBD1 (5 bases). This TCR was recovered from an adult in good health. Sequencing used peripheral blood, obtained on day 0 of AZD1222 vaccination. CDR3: CASSEVPGSMNTEAFF. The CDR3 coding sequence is TGTGCCAGCAGTGAAGTGCCAGGGTCCATGAACACTGAAGCTTTCTTT.